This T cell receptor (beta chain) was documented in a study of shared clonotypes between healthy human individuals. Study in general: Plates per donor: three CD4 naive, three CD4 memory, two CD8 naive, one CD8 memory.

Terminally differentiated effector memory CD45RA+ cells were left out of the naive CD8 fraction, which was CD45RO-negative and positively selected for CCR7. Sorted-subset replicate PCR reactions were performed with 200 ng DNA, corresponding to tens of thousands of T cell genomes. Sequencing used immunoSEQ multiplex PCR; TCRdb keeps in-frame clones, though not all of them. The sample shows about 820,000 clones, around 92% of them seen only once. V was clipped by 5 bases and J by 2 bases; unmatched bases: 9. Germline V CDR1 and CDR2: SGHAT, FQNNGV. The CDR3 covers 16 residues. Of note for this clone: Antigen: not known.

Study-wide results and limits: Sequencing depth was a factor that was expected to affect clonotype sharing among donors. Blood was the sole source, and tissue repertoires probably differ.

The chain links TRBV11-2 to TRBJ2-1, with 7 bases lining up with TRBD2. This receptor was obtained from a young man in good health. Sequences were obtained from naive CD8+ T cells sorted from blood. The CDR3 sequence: CASSPMGGSTYNEQFF. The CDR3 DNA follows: TGTGCCAGCAGCCCAATGGGCGGGAGCACCTACAATGAGCAGTTCTTC.